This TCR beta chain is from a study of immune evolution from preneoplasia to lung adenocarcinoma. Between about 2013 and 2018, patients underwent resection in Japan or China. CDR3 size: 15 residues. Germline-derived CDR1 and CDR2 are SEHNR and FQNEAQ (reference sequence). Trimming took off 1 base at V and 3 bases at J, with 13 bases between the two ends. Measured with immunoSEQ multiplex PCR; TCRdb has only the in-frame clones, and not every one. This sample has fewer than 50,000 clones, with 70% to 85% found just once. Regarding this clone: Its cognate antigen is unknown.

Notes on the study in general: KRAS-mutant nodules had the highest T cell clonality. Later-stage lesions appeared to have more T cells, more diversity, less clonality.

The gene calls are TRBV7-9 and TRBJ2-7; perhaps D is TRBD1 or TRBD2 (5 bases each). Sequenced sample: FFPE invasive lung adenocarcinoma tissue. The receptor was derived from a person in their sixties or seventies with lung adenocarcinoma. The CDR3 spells CASSLGDGEYYEQYF. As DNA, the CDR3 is TGTGCCAGCAGCTTAGGGGACGGGGAATACTACGAGCAGTACTTC.